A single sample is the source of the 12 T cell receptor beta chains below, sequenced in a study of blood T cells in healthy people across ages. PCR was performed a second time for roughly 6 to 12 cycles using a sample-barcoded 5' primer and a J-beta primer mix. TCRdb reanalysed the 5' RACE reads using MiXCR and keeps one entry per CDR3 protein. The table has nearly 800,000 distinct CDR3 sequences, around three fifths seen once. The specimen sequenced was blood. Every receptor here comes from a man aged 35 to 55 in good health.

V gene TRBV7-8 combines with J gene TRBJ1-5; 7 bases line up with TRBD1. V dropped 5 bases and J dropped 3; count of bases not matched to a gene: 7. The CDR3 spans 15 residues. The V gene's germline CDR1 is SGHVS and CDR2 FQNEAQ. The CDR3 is CASSTRTGVNQPQHF. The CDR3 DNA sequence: TGTGCCAGCAGCACACGAACAGGGGTCAATCAGCCCCAGCATTTT.

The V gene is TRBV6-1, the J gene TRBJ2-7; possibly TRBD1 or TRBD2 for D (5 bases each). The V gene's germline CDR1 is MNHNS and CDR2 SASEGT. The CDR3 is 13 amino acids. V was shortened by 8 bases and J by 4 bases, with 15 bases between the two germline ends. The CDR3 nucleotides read TGTGCCAGCGCGTTGCATGGGGGTTACGAGCAGTACTTC. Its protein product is CASALHGGYEQYF.

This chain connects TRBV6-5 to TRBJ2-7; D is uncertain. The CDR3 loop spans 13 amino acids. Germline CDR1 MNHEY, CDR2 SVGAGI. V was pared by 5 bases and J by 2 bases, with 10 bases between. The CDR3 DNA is TGTGCCAGCAGTCAAGGGTCTCCCTACGAGCAGTACTTC. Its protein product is CASSQGSPYEQYF.

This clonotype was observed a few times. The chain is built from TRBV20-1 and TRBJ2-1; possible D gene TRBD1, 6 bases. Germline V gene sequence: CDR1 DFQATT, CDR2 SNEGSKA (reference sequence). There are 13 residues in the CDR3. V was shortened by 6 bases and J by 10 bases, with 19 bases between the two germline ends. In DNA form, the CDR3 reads TGCAGTGCGAGGAAACAGGGTACGGGAGAGCAGTTCTTC. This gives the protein CSARKQGTGEQFF.

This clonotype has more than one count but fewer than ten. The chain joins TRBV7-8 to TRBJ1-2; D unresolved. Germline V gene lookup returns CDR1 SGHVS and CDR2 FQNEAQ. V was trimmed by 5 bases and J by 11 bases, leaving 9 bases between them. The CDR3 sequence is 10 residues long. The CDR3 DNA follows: TGTGCCAGCAGCCAAATGGGGTACACCTTC. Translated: CASSQMGYTF.

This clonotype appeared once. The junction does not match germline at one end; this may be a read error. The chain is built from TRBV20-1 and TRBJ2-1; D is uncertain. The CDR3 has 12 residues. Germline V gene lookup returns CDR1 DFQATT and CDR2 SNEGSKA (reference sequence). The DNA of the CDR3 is TGCGGTGCTAGGAGTGGGGTCAATGAGCAGTTCTTC. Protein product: CGARSGVNEQFF.

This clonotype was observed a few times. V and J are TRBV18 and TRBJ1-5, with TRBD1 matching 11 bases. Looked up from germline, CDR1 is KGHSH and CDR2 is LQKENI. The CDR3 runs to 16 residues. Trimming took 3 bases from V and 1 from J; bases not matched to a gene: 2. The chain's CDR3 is CASSPGDRGSNQPQHF. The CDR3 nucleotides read TGTGCCAGCTCACCCGGGGACAGGGGGAGCAATCAGCCCCAGCATTTT. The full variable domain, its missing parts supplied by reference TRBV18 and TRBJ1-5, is NAGVMQNPRHLVRRRGQEARLRCSPMKGHSHVYWYRQLPEEGLKFMVYLQKENIIDESGMPKERFSAEFPKEGPSILRIQQVVRGDSAAYFCASSPGDRGSNQPQHFGDGTRLSIL.

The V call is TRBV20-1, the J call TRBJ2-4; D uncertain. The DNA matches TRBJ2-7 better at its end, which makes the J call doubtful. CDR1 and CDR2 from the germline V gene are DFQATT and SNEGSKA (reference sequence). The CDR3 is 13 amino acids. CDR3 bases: TGCAGTGCTAGAGGAGCCGCTGCCTACGAGCAGTACTTC. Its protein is CSARGAAAYEQYF.

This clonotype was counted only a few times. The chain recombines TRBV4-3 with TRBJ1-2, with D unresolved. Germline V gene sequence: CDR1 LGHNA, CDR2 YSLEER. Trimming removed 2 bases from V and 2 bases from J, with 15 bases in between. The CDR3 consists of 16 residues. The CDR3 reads CASSQLGQNLNYGYTF. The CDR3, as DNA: TGCGCCAGCAGCCAACTCGGGCAAAACCTAAACTATGGCTACACCTTC.

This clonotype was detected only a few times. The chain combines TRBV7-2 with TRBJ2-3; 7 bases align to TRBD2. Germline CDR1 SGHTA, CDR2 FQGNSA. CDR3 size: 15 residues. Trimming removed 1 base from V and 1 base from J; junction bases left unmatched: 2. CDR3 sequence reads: CASSLGAGGTDTQYF. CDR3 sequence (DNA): TGTGCCAGCAGCTTAGGTGCGGGGGGCACAGATACGCAGTATTTT.

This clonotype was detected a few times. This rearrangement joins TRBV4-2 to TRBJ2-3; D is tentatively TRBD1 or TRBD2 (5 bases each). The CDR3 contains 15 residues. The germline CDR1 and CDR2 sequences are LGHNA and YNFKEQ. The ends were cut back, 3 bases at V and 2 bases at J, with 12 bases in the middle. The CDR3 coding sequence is TGTGCCAGCAGCCAGGGGGACGTACTCACAGATACGCAGTATTTT. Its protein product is CASSQGDVLTDTQYF.

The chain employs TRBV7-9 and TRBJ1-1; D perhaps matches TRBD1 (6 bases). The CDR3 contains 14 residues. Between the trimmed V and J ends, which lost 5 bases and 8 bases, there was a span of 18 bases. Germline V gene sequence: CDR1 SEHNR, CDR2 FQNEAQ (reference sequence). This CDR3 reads CASSTGTGGPEAFF. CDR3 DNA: TGTGCCAGCAGCACCGGGACCGGGGGCCCCGAAGCTTTCTTT. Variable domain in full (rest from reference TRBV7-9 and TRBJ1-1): DTGVSQNPRHKITKRGQNVTFRCDPISEHNRLYWYRQTLGQGPEFLTYFQNEAQLEKSRLLSDRFSAERPKGSFSTLEIQRTEQGDSAMYLCASSTGTGGPEAFFGQGTRLTVV.